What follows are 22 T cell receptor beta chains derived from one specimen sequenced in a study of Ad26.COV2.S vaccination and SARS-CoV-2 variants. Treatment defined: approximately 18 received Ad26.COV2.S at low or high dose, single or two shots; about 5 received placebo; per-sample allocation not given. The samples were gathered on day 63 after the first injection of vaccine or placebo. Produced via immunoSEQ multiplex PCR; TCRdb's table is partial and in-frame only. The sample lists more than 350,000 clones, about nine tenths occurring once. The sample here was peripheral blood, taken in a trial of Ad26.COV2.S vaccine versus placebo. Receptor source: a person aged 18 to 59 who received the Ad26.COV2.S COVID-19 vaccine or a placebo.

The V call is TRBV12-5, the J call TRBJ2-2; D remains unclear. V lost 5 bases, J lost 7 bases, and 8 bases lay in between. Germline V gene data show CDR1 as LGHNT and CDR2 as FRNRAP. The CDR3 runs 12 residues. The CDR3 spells CASGPGNGELFF. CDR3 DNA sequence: TGTGCTAGTGGTCCCGGTAACGGGGAGCTGTTTTTT.

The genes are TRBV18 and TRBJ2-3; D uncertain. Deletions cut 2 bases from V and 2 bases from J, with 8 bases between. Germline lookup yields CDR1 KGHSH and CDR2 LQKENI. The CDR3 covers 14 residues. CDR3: CASSPGPPTDTQYF. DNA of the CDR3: TGTGCCAGCTCACCAGGACCACCCACAGATACGCAGTATTTT.

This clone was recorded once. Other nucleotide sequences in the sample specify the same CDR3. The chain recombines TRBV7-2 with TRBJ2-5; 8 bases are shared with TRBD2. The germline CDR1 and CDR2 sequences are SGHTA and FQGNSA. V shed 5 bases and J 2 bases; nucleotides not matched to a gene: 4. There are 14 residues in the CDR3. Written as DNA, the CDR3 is TGTGCCAGCAGCCCCGGGGGGGGGCAAGAGACCCAGTACTTC. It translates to CASSPGGGQETQYF.

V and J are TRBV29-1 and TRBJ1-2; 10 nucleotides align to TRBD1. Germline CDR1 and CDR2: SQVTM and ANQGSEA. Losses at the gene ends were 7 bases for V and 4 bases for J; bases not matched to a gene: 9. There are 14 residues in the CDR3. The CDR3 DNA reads TGCAGCGACTGGCCTCGGACAGGGGGCTATGGCTACACCTTC. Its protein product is CSDWPRTGGYGYTF. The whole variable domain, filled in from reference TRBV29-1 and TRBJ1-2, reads SAVISQKPSRDICQRGTSLTIQCQVDSQVTMMFWYRQQPGQSLTLIATANQGSEATYESGFVIDKFPISRPNLTFSTLTVSNMSPEDSSIYLCSDWPRTGGYGYTFGSGTRLTVV.

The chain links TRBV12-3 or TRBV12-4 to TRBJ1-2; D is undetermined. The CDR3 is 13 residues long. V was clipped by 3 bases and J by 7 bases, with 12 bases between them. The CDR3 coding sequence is TGTGCCAGCAGTTTTTTGTCAAAGGGTGGCTACACCTTC. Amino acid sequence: CASSFLSKGGYTF.

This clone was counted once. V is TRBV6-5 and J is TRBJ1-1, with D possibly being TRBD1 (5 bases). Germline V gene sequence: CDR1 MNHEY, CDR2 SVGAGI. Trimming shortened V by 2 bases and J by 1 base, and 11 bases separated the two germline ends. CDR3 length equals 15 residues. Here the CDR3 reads CASSYPRTTNTEAFF. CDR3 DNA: TGTGCCAGCAGTTACCCCAGGACAACGAACACTGAAGCTTTCTTT.

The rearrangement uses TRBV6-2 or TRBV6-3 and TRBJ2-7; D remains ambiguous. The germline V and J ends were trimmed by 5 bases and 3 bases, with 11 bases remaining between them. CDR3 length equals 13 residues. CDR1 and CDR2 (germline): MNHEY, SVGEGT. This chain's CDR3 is CASSPADNYEQYF. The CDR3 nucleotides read TGTGCCAGCAGTCCCGCCGACAACTACGAGCAGTACTTC.

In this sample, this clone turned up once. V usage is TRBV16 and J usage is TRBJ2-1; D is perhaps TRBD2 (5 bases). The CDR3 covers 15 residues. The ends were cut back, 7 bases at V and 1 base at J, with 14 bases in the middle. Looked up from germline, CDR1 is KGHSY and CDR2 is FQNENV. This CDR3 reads CASNAAGGSYNEQFF. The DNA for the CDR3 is TGTGCCAGCAACGCAGCCGGCGGGTCCTACAATGAGCAGTTCTTC.

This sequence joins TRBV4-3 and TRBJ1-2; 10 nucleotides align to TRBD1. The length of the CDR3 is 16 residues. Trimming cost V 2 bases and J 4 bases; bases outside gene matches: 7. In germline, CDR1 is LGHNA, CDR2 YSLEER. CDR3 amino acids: CASSQPGTGAPYGYTF. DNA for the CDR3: TGCGCCAGCAGCCAACCTGGGACAGGGGCGCCCTATGGCTACACCTTC.

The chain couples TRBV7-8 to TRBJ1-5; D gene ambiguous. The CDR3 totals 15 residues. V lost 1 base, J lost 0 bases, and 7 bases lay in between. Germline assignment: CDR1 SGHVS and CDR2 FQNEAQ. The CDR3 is CASSLEEHSNQPQHF. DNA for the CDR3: TGTGCCAGCAGCTTAGAAGAACATAGCAATCAGCCCCAGCATTTT. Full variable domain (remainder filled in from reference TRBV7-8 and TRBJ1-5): GAGVSQSPRYKVAKRGQDVALRCDPISGHVSLFWYQQALGQGPEFLTYFQNEAQLDKSGLPSDRFFAERPEGSVSTLKIQRTQQEDSAVYLCASSLEEHSNQPQHFGDGTRLSIL.

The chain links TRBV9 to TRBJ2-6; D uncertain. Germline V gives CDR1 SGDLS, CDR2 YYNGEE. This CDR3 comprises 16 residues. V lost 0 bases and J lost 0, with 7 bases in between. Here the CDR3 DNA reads TGTGCCAGCAGCGTAGTGGGCTTCTCTGGGGCCAACGTCCTGACTTTC. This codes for CASSVVGFSGANVLTF.

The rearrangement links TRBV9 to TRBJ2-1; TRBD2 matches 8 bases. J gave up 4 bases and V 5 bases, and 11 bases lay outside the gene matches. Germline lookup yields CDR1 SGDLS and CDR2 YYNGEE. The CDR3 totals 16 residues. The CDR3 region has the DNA TGTGCCAGCAGTTATACAGGACTAGCTGAGTACAATGAGCAGTTCTTC. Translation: CASSYTGLAEYNEQFF.

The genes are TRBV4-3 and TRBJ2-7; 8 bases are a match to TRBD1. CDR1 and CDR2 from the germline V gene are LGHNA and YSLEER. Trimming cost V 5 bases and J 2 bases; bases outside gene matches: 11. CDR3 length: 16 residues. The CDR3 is CASSAMGQANTYEQYF. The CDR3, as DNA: TGCGCCAGCAGCGCGATGGGACAGGCTAATACCTACGAGCAGTACTTC.

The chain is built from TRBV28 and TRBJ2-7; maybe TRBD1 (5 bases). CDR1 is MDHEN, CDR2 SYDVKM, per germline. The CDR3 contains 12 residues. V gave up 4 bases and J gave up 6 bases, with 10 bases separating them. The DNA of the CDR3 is TGTGCCAGCAGTTCTCCAGGGCGCGAGCAGTACTTC. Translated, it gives CASSSPGREQYF.

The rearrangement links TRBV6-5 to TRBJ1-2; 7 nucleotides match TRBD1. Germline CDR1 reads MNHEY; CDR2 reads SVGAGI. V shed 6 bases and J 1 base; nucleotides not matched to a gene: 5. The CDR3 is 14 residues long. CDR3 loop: CASRLDRNNYGYTF. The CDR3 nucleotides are TGTGCCAGCAGATTGGACAGGAATAACTATGGCTACACCTTC.

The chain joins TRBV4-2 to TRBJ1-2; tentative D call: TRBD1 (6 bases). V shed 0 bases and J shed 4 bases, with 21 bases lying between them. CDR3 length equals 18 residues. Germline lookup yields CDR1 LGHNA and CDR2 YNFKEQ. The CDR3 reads CASSQDPPDSQRGYGYTF. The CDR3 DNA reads TGTGCCAGCAGCCAAGACCCTCCGGACAGCCAGAGGGGCTATGGCTACACCTTC.

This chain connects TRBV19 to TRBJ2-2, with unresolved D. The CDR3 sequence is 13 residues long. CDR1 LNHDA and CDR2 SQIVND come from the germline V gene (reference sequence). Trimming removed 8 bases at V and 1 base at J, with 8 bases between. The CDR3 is CASLPQNTGELFF. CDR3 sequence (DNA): TGTGCCAGTCTACCCCAGAACACCGGGGAGCTGTTTTTT.

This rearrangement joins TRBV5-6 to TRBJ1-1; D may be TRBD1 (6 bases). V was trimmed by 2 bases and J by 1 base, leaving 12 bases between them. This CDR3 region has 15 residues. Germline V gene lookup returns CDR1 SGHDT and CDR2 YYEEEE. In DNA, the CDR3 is TGTGCCAGCAGCTTCTGGACAGCGGGGAACACTGAAGCTTTCTTT. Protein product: CASSFWTAGNTEAFF.

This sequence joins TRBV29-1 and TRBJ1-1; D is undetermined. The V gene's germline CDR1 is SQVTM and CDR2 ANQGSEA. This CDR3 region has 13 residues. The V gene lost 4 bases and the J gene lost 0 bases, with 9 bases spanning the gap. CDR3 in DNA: TGCAGCGTTGTTCGTTATTTGAACACTGAAGCTTTCTTT. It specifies CSVVRYLNTEAFF.

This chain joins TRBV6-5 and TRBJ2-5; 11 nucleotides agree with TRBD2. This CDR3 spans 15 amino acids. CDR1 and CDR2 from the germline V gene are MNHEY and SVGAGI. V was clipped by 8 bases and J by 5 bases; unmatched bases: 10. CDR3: CASRPFTSGSETQYF. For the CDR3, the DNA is TGTGCCAGCCGCCCCTTCACTAGCGGGAGTGAGACCCAGTACTTC.

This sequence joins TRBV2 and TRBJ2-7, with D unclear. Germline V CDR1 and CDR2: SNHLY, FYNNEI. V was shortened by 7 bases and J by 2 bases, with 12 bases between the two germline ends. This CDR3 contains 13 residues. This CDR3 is CASKLVGTYEQYF. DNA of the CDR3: TGTGCCAGCAAATTGGTCGGTACCTACGAGCAGTACTTC.

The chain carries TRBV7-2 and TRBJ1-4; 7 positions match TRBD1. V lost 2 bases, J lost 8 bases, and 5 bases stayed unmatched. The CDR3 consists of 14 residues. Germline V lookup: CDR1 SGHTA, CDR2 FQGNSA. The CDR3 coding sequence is TGTGCCAGCAGCTTAAACAGGGGCTGGGAAAAACTGTTTTTT. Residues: CASSLNRGWEKLFF.